This TCR beta chain derives from a study of blood T cell repertoires in COVID-19. Study-wide context: The origin of the acute and convalescent COVID-19 samples was the United States, Italy and Spain.

In the original workflow: Amplifying reference gene primers gave estimates of nucleated cell counts. Produced via immunoSEQ multiplex PCR; TCRdb's table is partial and in-frame only. V, J and clone size are those of that table, while D and trimming were read from the DNA. The table shows 150,000 to 200,000 clones, with roughly 90% occurring only once. Cohorts were determined from participant-reported clinical history. Recovery meant two consecutive negative NP/OP PCR tests, professional clearance, or resolved symptoms. The CDR3 totals 16 residues. CDR1 and CDR2 from the germline V gene are KGHSH and LQKENI. The V and J ends lost 5 bases and 8 bases, in that order; junction bases with no gene match: 17.

The TCR originated in a woman younger than 30 who had recovered from COVID-19. The rearrangement joins TRBV18 to TRBJ2-7; 8 nucleotides match TRBD2. The specimen was PBMCs or T cells enriched from blood (not recorded which). CDR3 sequence reads: CASSSQRGSSDSKQYF. The CDR3 bases are TGTGCCAGCTCAAGCCAGCGGGGGTCCTCGGATTCTAAGCAGTACTTC.